This record covers a single T cell receptor beta chain. Its antigen is undetermined. Sequence at one end of the junction differs from germline and may be a read error. The investigators made TCR beta cDNA from around 530 ng total RNA, using a constant-region primer. Amplification in three nested multiplex PCR rounds with slightly modified ARM-PCR gave rise to TCR beta libraries. It was with TRBV1-TRBV30 forward primers and a C-beta reverse primer that the first two PCR rounds were run, at around 10 cycles each. TCRdb recomputed calls from the multiplex PCR reads with MiXCR, one row per CDR3 protein. Of 50,000 to 60,000 distinct CDR3 sequences in the sample, 60% to 80% were seen once. The germline CDR1 and CDR2 sequences are SGHAT and FQDESV (reference sequence). This CDR3 region has 17 residues. The sample comes from a study of tumor-infiltrating lymphocytes in primary liver carcinoma. Overall study: Productive TCRbeta reads per sample were roughly 3.5 to 8 million, not differing by tissue. Study observations and caveats: Between tumor regions, pairs overlapped more than tumor-adjacent and tumor-blood pairs did.

Starting material for RNA and DNA co-extraction consisted of about 17-32 mg of unsorted bulk tissue. V and J are TRBV11-1 and TRBJ2-4; 13 bases agree with TRBD2. The clonotype was recovered from a man aged 35-49 years with primary liver carcinoma and hepatitis B virus infection. The sample taken for sequencing was liver tumor tissue from sampling region 5. Described subset: tumor region T5, tumor centre. The CDR3 region is CASSFHGTSGAKNIQCF. For the CDR3, the DNA is TGTGCCAGCAGCTTTCACGGGACTAGCGGGGCCAAAAACATACAGTGCTTC.